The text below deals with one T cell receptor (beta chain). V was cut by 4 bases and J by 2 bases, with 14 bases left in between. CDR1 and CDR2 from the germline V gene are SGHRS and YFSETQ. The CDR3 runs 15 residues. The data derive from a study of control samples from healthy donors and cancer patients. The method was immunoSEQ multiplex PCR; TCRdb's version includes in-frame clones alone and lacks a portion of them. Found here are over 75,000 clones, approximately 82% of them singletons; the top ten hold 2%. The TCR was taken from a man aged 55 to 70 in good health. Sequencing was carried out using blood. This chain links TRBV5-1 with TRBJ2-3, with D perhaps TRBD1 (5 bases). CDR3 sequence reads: CASSPDGHLTDTQYF. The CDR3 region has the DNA TGCGCCAGCAGCCCAGATGGACACCTCACAGATACGCAGTATTTT.